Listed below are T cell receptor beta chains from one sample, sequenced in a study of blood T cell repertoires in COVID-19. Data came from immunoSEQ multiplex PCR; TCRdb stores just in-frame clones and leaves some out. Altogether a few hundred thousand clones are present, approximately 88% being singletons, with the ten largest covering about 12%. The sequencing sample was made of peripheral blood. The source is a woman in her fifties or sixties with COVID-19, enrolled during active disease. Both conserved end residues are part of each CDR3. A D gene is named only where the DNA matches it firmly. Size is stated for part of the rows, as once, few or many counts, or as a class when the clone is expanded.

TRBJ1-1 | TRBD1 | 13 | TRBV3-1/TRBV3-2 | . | CASSPGQGGEAFF | TGTGCCAGCAGCCCGGGACAGGGGGGTGAAGCTTTCTTT
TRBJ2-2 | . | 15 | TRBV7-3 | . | CASSTRGANAGELFF | TGTGCCAGCAGCACCCGGGGGGCAAACGCCGGGGAGCTGTTTTTT
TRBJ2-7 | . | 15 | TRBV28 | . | CASRGLGGASYEQYF | TGTGCCAGCAGAGGGTTGGGGGGGGCCTCCTACGAGCAGTACTTC
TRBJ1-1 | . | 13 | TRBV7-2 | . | CASSGRGDTEAFF | TGTGCCAGCAGCGGGCGGGGGGACACTGAAGCTTTCTTT
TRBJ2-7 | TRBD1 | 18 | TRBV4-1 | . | CASSQDRSRTGISDEQYF | TGCGCCAGCAGCCAAGATCGAAGTCGGACAGGGATTAGTGACGAGCAGTACTTC
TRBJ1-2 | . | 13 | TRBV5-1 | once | CASSLGADYGYTF | TGCGCCAGCAGCTTGGGGGCTGACTATGGCTACACCTTC
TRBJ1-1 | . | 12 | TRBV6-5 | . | CASLEGRTEAFF | TGTGCCAGCCTTGAGGGCCGGACTGAAGCTTTCTTT
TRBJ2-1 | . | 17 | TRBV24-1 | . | CATSDPSGASSYNEQFF | TGTGCCACCAGTGACCCCTCAGGGGCCAGCTCCTACAATGAGCAGTTCTTC
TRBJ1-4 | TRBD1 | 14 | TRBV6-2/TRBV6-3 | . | CASSYQGAGEKLFF | TGTGCCAGCAGTTACCAGGGGGCGGGTGAAAAACTGTTTTTT
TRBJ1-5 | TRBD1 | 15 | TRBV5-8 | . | CASSLMGTGGQPQHF | TGTGCCAGCAGCTTGATGGGGACAGGGGGTCAGCCCCAGCATTTT
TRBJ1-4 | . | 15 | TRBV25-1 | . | CASSESGSPNEKLFF | TGTGCCAGCAGTGAATCGGGGAGTCCCAATGAAAAACTGTTTTTT
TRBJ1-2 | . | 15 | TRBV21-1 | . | CASSIGQAVFYGYTF | TGTGCCAGCAGCATTGGACAGGCAGTTTTCTATGGCTACACCTTC
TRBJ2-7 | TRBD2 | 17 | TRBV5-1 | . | CASSPGLAGPETDEQYF | TGCGCCAGCAGCCCGGGACTAGCGGGTCCCGAAACGGACGAGCAGTACTTC
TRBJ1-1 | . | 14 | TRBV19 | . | CASRKRAGGTEAFF | TGTGCCAGTAGGAAACGTGCCGGAGGGACTGAAGCTTTCTTT
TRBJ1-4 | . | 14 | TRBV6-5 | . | CASSYGGAEEKLFF | TGTGCCAGCAGTTACGGAGGGGCGGAAGAAAAACTGTTTTTT
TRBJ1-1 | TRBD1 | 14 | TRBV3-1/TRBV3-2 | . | CASSLRQGAAEAFF | TGTGCCAGCAGCCTCCGACAGGGGGCCGCTGAAGCTTTCTTT
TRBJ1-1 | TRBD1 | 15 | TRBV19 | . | CASSMITGGETEAFF | TGTGCCAGTAGTATGATCACAGGGGGCGAAACTGAAGCTTTCTTT
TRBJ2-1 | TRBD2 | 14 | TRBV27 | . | CAIGERGPNNEQFF | TGTGCCATTGGGGAGCGGGGGCCAAACAATGAGCAGTTCTTC
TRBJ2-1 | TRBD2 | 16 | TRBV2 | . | CASSGTSGNLNNEQFF | TGTGCCAGCAGTGGGACTAGCGGAAACTTAAACAATGAGCAGTTCTTC
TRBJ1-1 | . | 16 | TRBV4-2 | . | CASSQVGVRVAAEAFF | TGTGCCAGCAGCCAAGTGGGCGTAAGGGTAGCGGCTGAAGCTTTCTTT
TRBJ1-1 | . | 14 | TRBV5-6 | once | CASSFPTGDTEAFF | TGTGCCAGCAGCTTCCCGACGGGAGACACTGAAGCTTTCTTT
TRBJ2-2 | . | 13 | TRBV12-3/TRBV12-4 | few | CASSRLNTGELFF | TGTGCCAGCAGTCGACTTAACACCGGGGAGCTGTTTTTT
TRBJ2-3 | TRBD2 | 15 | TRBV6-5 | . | CASRSSGGGADTQYF | TGTGCCAGCCGCTCTAGCGGGGGAGGTGCGGATACGCAGTATTTT
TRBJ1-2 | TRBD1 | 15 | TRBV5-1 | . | CASSDFGTGKYGYTF | TGCGCCAGCAGCGACTTCGGGACAGGGAAATATGGCTACACCTTC
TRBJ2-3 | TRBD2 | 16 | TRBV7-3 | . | CASSPQTSGISDTQYF | TGTGCCAGCAGCCCCCAGACTAGCGGGATCTCAGATACGCAGTATTTT
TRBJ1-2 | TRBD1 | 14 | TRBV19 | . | CASRGQGWYYGYTF | TGTGCCAGTAGGGGACAGGGTTGGTACTATGGCTACACCTTC
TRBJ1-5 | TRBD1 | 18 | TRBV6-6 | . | CASSQTDRAPMGNQPQHF | TGTGCCAGCAGTCAAACGGACAGGGCCCCTATGGGCAATCAGCCCCAGCATTTT
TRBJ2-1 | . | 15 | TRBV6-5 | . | CASSYDLAGYNEQFF | TGTGCCAGCAGTTACGACCTAGCAGGTTACAATGAGCAGTTCTTC
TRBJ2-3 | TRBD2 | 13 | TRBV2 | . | CASLAGYADTQYF | TGTGCCAGCCTAGCGGGGTACGCAGATACGCAGTATTTT
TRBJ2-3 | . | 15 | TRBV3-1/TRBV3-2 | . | CASSSVGAPTDTQYF | TGTGCCAGCAGCTCGGTGGGGGCCCCCACAGATACGCAGTATTTT
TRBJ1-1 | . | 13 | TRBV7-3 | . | CASSLSEGTEAFF | TGTGCCAGCAGCTTAAGTGAGGGCACTGAAGCTTTCTTT
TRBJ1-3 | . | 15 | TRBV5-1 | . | CASSLEGRHGNTIYF | TGCGCCAGCAGCCTCGAAGGGAGGCACGGAAACACCATATATTTT
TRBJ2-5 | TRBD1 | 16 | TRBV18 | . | CASSPNWGQGDETQYF | TGTGCCAGCTCACCCAATTGGGGACAGGGTGACGAGACCCAGTACTTC